This T cell receptor beta chain is from a study of T-cell memory formation after mild COVID-19. As for the study in general: Largely donor-specific sequence clusters came from two donors.

Germline V gene sequence: CDR1 SGHTA, CDR2 FQGTGA. The junction had 9 bases not matched to a gene; V was cut back by 5 bases and J by 8 bases. This CDR3 region has 15 residues. Each CDR3 protein is one row after TCRdb ran MiXCR on the 5' RACE reads. The profile covers 300,000 to 400,000 distinct CDR3 sequences, with 10% to 15% appearing a single time and about 20% taken by the ten largest. The sample consisted of PBMCs or a T cell subset sorted from them (not recorded which). The V call is TRBV7-3, the J call TRBJ2-2, with 9 nucleotides matching TRBD2. This receptor was identified in a man between 18 and 35 years old who had mild COVID-19 (a few samples of this study predate the infection). Cell type and time point are not known. The CDR3 protein is CASSPTGLASGELFF. CDR3 DNA sequence: TGTGCCAGCAGCCCTACGGGACTAGCTTCGGGGGAGCTGTTTTTT.